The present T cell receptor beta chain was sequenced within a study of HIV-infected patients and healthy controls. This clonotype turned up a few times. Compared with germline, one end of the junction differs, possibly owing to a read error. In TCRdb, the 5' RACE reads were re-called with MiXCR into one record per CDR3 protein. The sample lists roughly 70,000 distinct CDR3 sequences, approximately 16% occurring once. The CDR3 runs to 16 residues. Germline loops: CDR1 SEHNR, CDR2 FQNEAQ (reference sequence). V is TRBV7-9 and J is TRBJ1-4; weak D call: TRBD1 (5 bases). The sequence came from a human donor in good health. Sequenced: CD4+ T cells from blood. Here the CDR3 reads CASSLATLGANEKLFF. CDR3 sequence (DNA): TGTGCCAGCAGCCTAGCAACCCTGGGGGCTAATGAAAAACTGTTTTTT.